Detailed here is one T cell receptor (beta chain). The CDR3 is made up of 16 amino acids. The ends lost 3 bases at V and 4 bases at J; junction bases unmatched: 7. The germline V gene has CDR1 SGHRS and CDR2 YFSETQ. The repertoire was sequenced with immunoSEQ multiplex PCR; TCRdb's copy has only in-frame clones and lacks some. The data hold approximately 74,000 clones, with 88% observed a single time. This specimen comes from a study of T cell changes during pregnancy in multiple sclerosis. Source: peripheral blood, taken before pregnancy. This clonotype was obtained from a female donor with multiple sclerosis, enrolled in a pregnancy study. The rearrangement links TRBV5-1 to TRBJ1-1; 12 nucleotides line up with TRBD1. DNA for the CDR3: TGCGCCAGCAGCTCGGGACAGGGGGCGCGGGGCACTGAAGCTTTCTTT. It codes for CASSSGQGARGTEAFF.